A selection of T cell receptor beta chains follows, all from one sample in a study of CD8+CD57+ T cells in acquired aplastic anemia. Via MiXCR, TCRdb re-called the reads, giving one row per CDR3 protein. There are over 150,000 distinct CDR3 sequences in the sample; 60% to 80% occur only once, and approximately 42% lies in the top ten. Sequenced: sorted CD4+, CD8+, or CD8+CD57+ T cells (not recorded which) from PBMCs. The receptors stem from a human donor with aplastic anemia. Each CDR3 is given with its conserved first and last residue. Fields, in order: clone size, J gene, D gene, V gene, CDR3 DNA, CDR3 protein. A D gene is named only where the DNA matches it firmly. Not all rows give a size; the values are once, few, many and, for expanded clones, a class.

size: .; J: TRBJ2-7; D: .; V: TRBV20-1; DNA: TGCAGTGCTAGCCGACGGCTACTCTCCTACGAGCAGTACTTC; CDR3: CSASRRLLSYEQYF
size: .; J: TRBJ2-2; D: .; V: TRBV7-8; DNA: TGTGCCAGCAGCGCACGGGGCGGGGAGCTGTTTTTT; CDR3: CASSARGGELFF
size: .; J: TRBJ2-3; D: TRBD2; V: TRBV7-3; DNA: TGTGCCAGCAGCTTCCAAGCGGGAGGATCAGATACGCAGTATTTT; CDR3: CASSFQAGGSDTQYF
size: .; J: TRBJ2-1; D: TRBD1; V: TRBV7-2; DNA: TGTGCCAGCAGTTGGGACAGATACAATGAGCAGTTCTTC; CDR3: CASSWDRYNEQFF
size: many; J: TRBJ2-2; D: .; V: TRBV7-3; DNA: TGTGCCAGCAGCGACCTTGGGACGGGCGGGGAGCTGTTTTTT; CDR3: CASSDLGTGGELFF
size: .; J: TRBJ1-1; D: .; V: TRBV29-1; DNA: TGCAGCGTCCTCTCGGGACGAGGAACTGAAGCTTTCTTT; CDR3: CSVLSGRGTEAFF
size: few; J: TRBJ2-3; D: .; V: TRBV10-3; DNA: TGTGCCATCAGTGAGTCGACAGATACGCAGTATTTT; CDR3: CAISESTDTQYF
size: .; J: TRBJ2-7; D: TRBD1; V: TRBV5-4; DNA: TGTGCCAGCACCCTACAGGGGTTCTCCTACGAGCAGCACTTC; CDR3: CASTLQGFSYEQHF
size: .; J: TRBJ2-1; D: TRBD2; V: TRBV19; DNA: TGTGCCAGTAGTATTGGGCGGGAGCGGGCCTTGGGTGAGCAGTTCTTC; CDR3: CASSIGRERALGEQFF
size: .; J: TRBJ1-2; D: .; V: TRBV25-1; DNA: TGTGCCAGCAGTGTCAAGGAGGCAGGCGGCTACACCTTC; CDR3: CASSVKEAGGYTF